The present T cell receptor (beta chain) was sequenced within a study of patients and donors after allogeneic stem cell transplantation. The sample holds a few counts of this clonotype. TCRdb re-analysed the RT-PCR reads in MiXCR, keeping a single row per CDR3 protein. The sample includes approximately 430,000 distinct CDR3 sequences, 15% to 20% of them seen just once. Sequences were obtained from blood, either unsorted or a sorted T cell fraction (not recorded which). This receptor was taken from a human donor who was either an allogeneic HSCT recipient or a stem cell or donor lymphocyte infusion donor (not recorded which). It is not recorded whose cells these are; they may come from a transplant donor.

The CDR3 here is CASSIILAGVAGANVLTF. The CDR3 DNA reads as TGTGCCAGCAGCATCATACTAGCGGGAGTAGCTGGGGCCAACGTCCTGACTTTC. The genes are TRBV2 and TRBJ2-6, with 11 nucleotides matching TRBD2. V lost 6 bases to trimming and J lost 2 bases; unmatched junction nucleotides: 9. The CDR3 has 18 amino acids. CDR1 is SNHLY and CDR2 is FYNNEI in the germline V gene.